This entry lists 30 T cell receptor beta chains sequenced from one sample in a study of CXCR3-negative and CXCR3-positive naive CD8 T cells. UMI-tagged TRB cDNA libraries were built via 5' RACE. After re-calling the 5' RACE reads, TCRdb lists one entry per CDR3 protein, DNA absent. The sample data list 69,000 or so distinct CDR3 sequences. Material: naive CXCR3- CD8+ T cells from blood. Subset here: CD45RO-CCR7+CD27+CD95- naive CD8+ T cells lacking CXCR3 (TNR3-). The receptors derive from a human donor in good health. Some clones in this sample may be carry-over from other donors' samples.

The rearrangement links TRBV29-1 to TRBJ1-2. CDR3 length equals 13 residues. The V gene's germline CDR1 is SQVTM and CDR2 ANQGSEA. The CDR3 loop is CSVPGGANYGYTF.

The rearrangement joins TRBV29-1 to TRBJ1-2. Per the germline V gene, CDR1 is SQVTM and CDR2 is ANQGSEA. The CDR3 loop spans 12 amino acids. The CDR3: CSVGSPNYGYTF. Complete variable domain (other parts from reference TRBV29-1 and TRBJ1-2): SAVISQKPSRDICQRGTSLTIQCQVDSQVTMMFWYRQQPGQSLTLIATANQGSEATYESGFVIDKFPISRPNLTFSTLTVSNMSPEDSSIYLCSVGSPNYGYTFGSGTRLTVV.

This rearrangement joins TRBV7-3 to TRBJ2-1. CDR1 SGHTA and CDR2 FQGTGA come from the germline V gene. The CDR3 has 16 residues. CDR3 in amino acids: CASSLGIYGSYNEQFF.

The J gene is TRBJ2-3, the V gene TRBV12-3 or TRBV12-4; checking the TCRdb D call of TRBD1 is not possible without DNA. This CDR3 spans 15 amino acids. The CDR3 is CASSFSDRATDTQYF.

This chain joins TRBV20-1 and TRBJ2-7. Germline assignment: CDR1 DFQATT and CDR2 SNEGSKA (reference sequence). There are 14 residues in the CDR3. The CDR3 spells CSARGSSGVYEQYF.

The J gene is TRBJ2-2, the V gene TRBV13. Germline V gene sequence: CDR1 PRHDT, CDR2 FYEKMQ (reference sequence). The CDR3 is 14 amino acids. The CDR3 loop is CASSLRGLAGELFF. Combining the CDR3 with reference TRBV13 and TRBJ2-2 gives the whole variable domain AAGVIQSPRHLIKEKRETATLKCYPIPRHDTVYWYQQGPGQDPQFLISFYEKMQSDKGSIPDRFSAQQFSDYHSELNMSSLELGDSALYFCASSLRGLAGELFFGEGSRLTVL.

The CDR3 protein is CSAQDIYNEQFF. The chain joins TRBV29-1 to TRBJ2-1; TCRdb's D call, TRBD1, is unchecked because there is no DNA. Germline CDR1 SQVTM, CDR2 ANQGSEA. The CDR3 has 12 residues.

This chain links TRBV4-1 with TRBJ2-1; TCRdb gives TRBD2 as the D gene, but with no DNA this cannot be confirmed. The CDR3 length is 15 residues. Germline-derived CDR1 and CDR2 are MGHRA and YSYEKL. The CDR3 protein is CASSQVQRGYNEQFF.

The chain recombines TRBV29-1 with TRBJ1-1; absent DNA, TCRdb's TRBD1 call cannot be checked. Germline CDR1 and CDR2: SQVTM and ANQGSEA. This CDR3 comprises 12 residues. The chain's CDR3 is CSVTGDLTEAFF. The full variable domain, in which reference TRBV29-1 and TRBJ1-1 provide the parts outside the CDR3, is SAVISQKPSRDICQRGTSLTIQCQVDSQVTMMFWYRQQPGQSLTLIATANQGSEATYESGFVIDKFPISRPNLTFSTLTVSNMSPEDSSIYLCSVTGDLTEAFFGQGTRLTVV.

The chain uses TRBV29-1 and TRBJ2-7; TCRdb returns TRBD1, unconfirmable since there is no DNA. The germline V gene has CDR1 SQVTM and CDR2 ANQGSEA. The CDR3 extends over 14 amino acids. The CDR3 loop is CSVAPYGQGHEQYF.

The CDR3 is CASSEFHEQYF. The V gene is TRBV25-1, the J gene TRBJ2-7. The CDR3 has 11 residues. CDR1 is MGHDK, CDR2 SYGVNS, per germline.

V usage is TRBV29-1 and J usage is TRBJ2-3. Germline V lookup: CDR1 SQVTM, CDR2 ANQGSEA. The CDR3 loop spans 13 amino acids. The CDR3 region is CSVEDHSTDTQYF.

The chain uses TRBV7-3 and TRBJ2-3; checking the TCRdb D call of TRBD2 is not possible without DNA. This CDR3 has 16 amino acids. Germline CDR1 is SGHTA and CDR2 is FQGTGA. CDR3 sequence: CASSLGPGGRPDTQYF.

The chain couples TRBV6-2 or TRBV6-3 to TRBJ2-5. This CDR3 has 16 residues. The germline V gene encodes CDR1 MNHEY and CDR2 SVGEGT. This CDR3 is CASSYSAGTVRETQYF.

The chain couples TRBV12-3 or TRBV12-4 to TRBJ2-6; as DNA is missing, the TRBD1 call by TCRdb cannot be tested. The CDR3 has 16 residues. This CDR3 reads CASSLKGASGANVLTF.

The genes are TRBV6-5 and TRBJ2-3; TCRdb's assignment of TRBD2 cannot be checked, as there is no DNA. The CDR3 is 15 amino acids. CDR1 is MNHEY, CDR2 SVGAGI, per germline. CDR3 in amino acids: CASSPSWEGPDTQYF.

V and J are TRBV28 and TRBJ2-7; TCRdb picks TRBD1, but there is no DNA to check that call. CDR1 and CDR2 (germline): MDHEN, SYDVKM. The CDR3 is 13 residues long. The CDR3 sequence: CASRGGANYEQYF.

The chain joins TRBV5-5 to TRBJ1-4. Per germline, CDR1 SGHKS and CDR2 YYEKEE (reference sequence). This CDR3 has 16 residues. CDR3 sequence reads: CASSHLSVNGDEKLFF. The variable domain in full, with the rest retrieved from reference TRBV5-5 and TRBJ1-4, is DAGVTQSPTHLIKTRGQQVTLRCSPISGHKSVSWYQQVLGQGPQFIFQYYEKEERGRGNFPDRFSARQFPNYSSELNVNALLLGDSALYLCASSHLSVNGDEKLFFGSGTQLSVL.

The V and J genes are TRBV9 and TRBJ1-1. The CDR3 extends over 11 amino acids. Germline assignment: CDR1 SGDLS and CDR2 YYNGEE. CDR3 sequence reads: CASGEDTEAFF. Based on the CDR3 plus reference TRBV9 and TRBJ1-1, the full variable domain is DSGVTQTPKHLITATGQRVTLRCSPRSGDLSVYWYQQSLDQGLQFLIQYYNGEERAKGNILERFSAQQFPDLHSELNLSSLELGDSALYFCASGEDTEAFFGQGTRLTVV.

V and J are TRBV27 and TRBJ2-7; the D call from TCRdb, TRBD1, cannot be confirmed without DNA. The germline V gene encodes CDR1 MNHEY and CDR2 SMNVEV (reference sequence). This CDR3 region has 15 residues. CDR3: CASTQDMFGVNEQYF.

The V gene is TRBV28, the J gene TRBJ1-2; TCRdb returns TRBD1, unconfirmable since there is no DNA. The V gene's germline CDR1 is MDHEN and CDR2 SYDVKM. This CDR3 spans 14 amino acids. CDR3 residues: CASSSLSRTYGYTF.

This chain connects TRBV7-9 to TRBJ2-6. Per the germline V gene, CDR1 is SEHNR and CDR2 is FQNEAQ (reference sequence). There are 15 residues in the CDR3. CDR3 region: CASSLLPSGANVLTF.

CDR3 residues: CSGWGDSVRNTEAFF. The V and J genes are TRBV29-1 and TRBJ1-1; there is no DNA to check the TCRdb D call of TRBD1. The CDR3 length is 15 residues. Looked up from germline, CDR1 is SQVTM and CDR2 is ANQGSEA.

The V gene is TRBV5-1, the J gene TRBJ1-1. The germline V gene has CDR1 SGHRS and CDR2 YFSETQ. CDR3 size: 14 residues. The CDR3 loop reads CASRSFGGPAEAFF.

The chain couples TRBV12-3 or TRBV12-4 to TRBJ1-6; TCRdb outputs TRBD1, but without DNA this stays unchecked. This CDR3 has 16 amino acids. CDR3 sequence: CASSPPPDRVGSPPHF.

The genes are TRBV4-2 and TRBJ1-1; there is no DNA to check the TCRdb D call of TRBD1. Germline V gene data show CDR1 as LGHNA and CDR2 as YNFKEQ. CDR3 length equals 13 residues. The CDR3 here is CASKFEGGTEAFF.

This chain links TRBV12-3 or TRBV12-4 with TRBJ2-3; TCRdb lists TRBD1, though no DNA is available to test this call. The CDR3 runs 15 residues. CDR3 protein: CASSLRGGSPDTQYF.

V and J are TRBV9 and TRBJ2-6; TCRdb calls TRBD1, which cannot be checked without DNA. CDR1 and CDR2 (germline): SGDLS, YYNGEE. This CDR3 has 15 amino acids. CDR3 amino acids: CASSVSGSGANVLTF.

The CDR3 loop is CASTWDRAYEQYF. The chain uses TRBV28 and TRBJ2-7; without DNA, the TCRdb call of TRBD1 cannot be checked. CDR1 MDHEN and CDR2 SYDVKM come from the germline V gene. This CDR3 contains 13 residues. Together with reference TRBV28 and TRBJ2-7, the CDR3 gives the full variable domain: DVKVTQSSRYLVKRTGEKVFLECVQDMDHENMFWYRQDPGLGLRLIYFSYDVKMKEKGDIPEGYSVSREKKERFSLILESASTNQTSMYLCASTWDRAYEQYFGPGTRLTVT.

The chain is built from TRBV27 and TRBJ1-2. CDR3 length: 13 residues. Per germline, CDR1 MNHEY and CDR2 SMNVEV (reference sequence). The CDR3 reads CASSHGPAYGYTF.